Listed below are T cell receptor beta chains from one sample, sequenced in a study of blood T cells in healthy people across ages. In TCRdb, the 5' RACE reads were re-called with MiXCR into one record per CDR3 protein. The sample includes 1.5 million to 2 million distinct CDR3 sequences, roughly 52% of them seen just once. Input material: blood. Every receptor here comes from a woman aged 35 to 49 in good health. Both conserved end residues are part of each CDR3. The D gene is left open where the match is weak. Rows give clone size only sometimes, using once, few, many, or a class for an expanded clone.

J gene: TRBJ1-1
V gene: TRBV4-1
D gene: .
clone size: once
CDR3 DNA: TGCGCCAGCAGCCAAAGTATAGGAATCACTGAAGCTTTCTTT
CDR3 protein: CASSQSIGITEAFF

J gene: TRBJ2-5
V gene: TRBV20-1
D gene: .
clone size: few
CDR3 DNA: TGCAGTGCTTCTCCCGCGCAGGAACAAGAGACCCAGTACTTC
CDR3 protein: CSASPAQEQETQYF

J gene: TRBJ1-5
V gene: TRBV4-2
D gene: .
clone size: .
CDR3 DNA: TGTGCCAGCAGCCAAGAAAGAGTAAGGGGAGGCAATCAGCCCCAGCATTTT
CDR3 protein: CASSQERVRGGNQPQHF

J gene: TRBJ1-2
V gene: TRBV9
D gene: .
clone size: .
CDR3 DNA: TGTGCCGGCAGCGTAGTTACAGGGCCTAACTATGGCTACACCTTC
CDR3 protein: CAGSVVTGPNYGYTF

J gene: TRBJ1-4
V gene: TRBV9
D gene: .
clone size: .
CDR3 DNA: TGTGCCAGCAGCGTAGGAGTGTTCACTAATGAAAAACTGTTTTTT
CDR3 protein: CASSVGVFTNEKLFF

J gene: TRBJ2-3
V gene: TRBV7-7
D gene: .
clone size: .
CDR3 DNA: TGTGCTAGCAGCCGAACGGCGGCGTTTCACACAGATACGCAGTATTTT
CDR3 protein: CASSRTAAFHTDTQYF

J gene: TRBJ1-4
V gene: TRBV7-8
D gene: .
clone size: .
CDR3 DNA: TGTGCCAGCAGCTTAGACACATCGGGAAAACTGTTTTTT
CDR3 protein: CASSLDTSGKLFF

J gene: TRBJ1-1
V gene: TRBV4-1
D gene: .
clone size: .
CDR3 DNA: TGCGCCAGCAGCCAAGACCCTGCCGATTGGCGGACTGAAGCTTTCTTT
CDR3 protein: CASSQDPADWRTEAFF

J gene: TRBJ2-3
V gene: TRBV20-1
D gene: .
clone size: .
CDR3 DNA: TGCAGTGTAAAAGGATCAATCGGCACAGATACGCAGTATTTT
CDR3 protein: CSVKGSIGTDTQYF

J gene: TRBJ2-6
V gene: TRBV11-2
D gene: TRBD1
clone size: .
CDR3 DNA: TGTGCCAGCAGCGTAACCGGGACAGGCTCTGGGACCAACGTCCTGACTTTC
CDR3 protein: CASSVTGTGSGTNVLTF

J gene: TRBJ2-3
V gene: TRBV27
D gene: TRBD2
clone size: .
CDR3 DNA: TGTGCCAGCAGTACCACTAGCGGAGCCACAGATACGCAGTATTTT
CDR3 protein: CASSTTSGATDTQYF

J gene: TRBJ2-3
V gene: TRBV4-1
D gene: TRBD1
clone size: .
CDR3 DNA: TGCGCCAGCAGCCAAGGGGTGGGACAGGCCACAGATACGCAGTATTTT
CDR3 protein: CASSQGVGQATDTQYF

J gene: TRBJ2-7
V gene: TRBV5-1
D gene: .
clone size: once
CDR3 DNA: TGCGCCAGCAGCTGGGGGGACGGTTCCTACGAGCAGTACTTC
CDR3 protein: CASSWGDGSYEQYF

J gene: TRBJ2-7
V gene: TRBV20-1
D gene: TRBD2
clone size: .
CDR3 DNA: TGCAGTGCTAGTCAAGCTAGCGGGGGGTACGAGCAGTACTTC
CDR3 protein: CSASQASGGYEQYF

J gene: TRBJ2-4
V gene: TRBV7-2
D gene: .
clone size: few
CDR3 DNA: TGTGCCAGCAGCCCTCAGACAGAGGGCATCGGAAACATTCAGTACTTC
CDR3 protein: CASSPQTEGIGNIQYF

J gene: TRBJ2-3
V gene: TRBV9
D gene: .
clone size: .
CDR3 DNA: TGTGCCAGCAGCTCCAGGGCGGATGCGCAGTATTTT
CDR3 protein: CASSSRADAQYF

J gene: TRBJ1-5
V gene: TRBV12-3/TRBV12-4
D gene: .
clone size: .
CDR3 DNA: TGTGCCAGCAGACGGGGGCAATGGGCCCAGCATTTT
CDR3 protein: CASRRGQWAQHF

J gene: TRBJ1-4
V gene: TRBV9
D gene: TRBD1
clone size: once
CDR3 DNA: TGTGCCAGCAGCCCCGGGACAGGGAGGGGAAAACTGTTTTTT
CDR3 protein: CASSPGTGRGKLFF

J gene: TRBJ2-5
V gene: TRBV7-2
D gene: .
clone size: .
CDR3 DNA: TGTGCCAGCAGCCCCTCGACAGGCCTGACCCAGTACTTC
CDR3 protein: CASSPSTGLTQYF

J gene: TRBJ1-4
V gene: TRBV11-1
D gene: TRBD1
clone size: .
CDR3 DNA: TGTGCCAGCAGCCCGGCTGACAGGGCCTTCAATGAAAAACTGTTTTTT
CDR3 protein: CASSPADRAFNEKLFF

J gene: TRBJ2-3
V gene: TRBV7-2
D gene: TRBD2
clone size: .
CDR3 DNA: TGTGCCAGCAGCCCCAGGACTAGTTCGGCAGATACGCAGTATTTT
CDR3 protein: CASSPRTSSADTQYF

J gene: TRBJ2-5
V gene: TRBV7-8
D gene: TRBD2
clone size: .
CDR3 DNA: TGTGCCAGCAGCTTTACTAGCGGTCGGGAAGAGACCCAGTACTTC
CDR3 protein: CASSFTSGREETQYF

J gene: TRBJ2-7
V gene: TRBV5-1
D gene: .
clone size: few
CDR3 DNA: TGCGCCAGCAGCGTCGGTGAGGCAGTACAGTACGAGCAGTACTTC
CDR3 protein: CASSVGEAVQYEQYF

J gene: TRBJ1-5
V gene: TRBV6-5
D gene: .
clone size: .
CDR3 DNA: TGTGCCAGCAGGGCAGAAGCGAATCAGCCCCAGCATTTT
CDR3 protein: CASRAEANQPQHF

J gene: TRBJ1-5
V gene: TRBV24-1
D gene: .
clone size: .
CDR3 DNA: TGTGCCACCAGTGATGCCGACAGGACAAATCAGCCCCAGCATTTT
CDR3 protein: CATSDADRTNQPQHF

J gene: TRBJ2-1
V gene: TRBV6-5
D gene: TRBD2
clone size: once
CDR3 DNA: TGTGCCAGCAGATCTGGGGCGGGAGAGTGGGATGAGCAGTTCTTC
CDR3 protein: CASRSGAGEWDEQFF

J gene: TRBJ2-1
V gene: TRBV25-1
D gene: .
clone size: .
CDR3 DNA: TGTGCCAGCAGTGAATGGGCAGGGGGGCGTGGGGTCTATGGCAATGAGCAGTTCTTC
CDR3 protein: CASSEWAGGRGVYGNEQFF

J gene: TRBJ2-1
V gene: TRBV20-1
D gene: .
clone size: .
CDR3 DNA: TGCAGTGCCGAGTTGCCCCGGGGGGCGTTCTACAATGAGCAGTTCTTC
CDR3 protein: CSAELPRGAFYNEQFF

J gene: TRBJ1-1
V gene: TRBV11-2
D gene: TRBD1
clone size: once
CDR3 DNA: TGTGCCAGCAGCTCTCCAGGGGGCGCCGGGAACACTGAAGCTTTCTTT
CDR3 protein: CASSSPGGAGNTEAFF

J gene: TRBJ1-2
V gene: TRBV28
D gene: .
clone size: .
CDR3 DNA: TGTGCCAGCAGTTCAGGGGTTGTGGTTAACGGTTCCTATGGCTACACCTTC
CDR3 protein: CASSSGVVVNGSYGYTF

J gene: TRBJ2-5
V gene: TRBV29-1
D gene: .
clone size: .
CDR3 DNA: TGCAGCGGTGGGGAGGCCATGGGGACCCAGTACTTC
CDR3 protein: CSGGEAMGTQYF

J gene: TRBJ2-3
V gene: TRBV6-1
D gene: TRBD2
clone size: .
CDR3 DNA: TGTGCCAGCAGTGAAAGTTCTAGCGGGGGTACGCAGTATTTT
CDR3 protein: CASSESSSGGTQYF

J gene: TRBJ2-3
V gene: TRBV12-3/TRBV12-4
D gene: .
clone size: .
CDR3 DNA: TGTGCCATACATACAGGGTTGGCGGATACGCAGTATTTT
CDR3 protein: CAIHTGLADTQYF

J gene: TRBJ1-2
V gene: TRBV5-1
D gene: .
clone size: few
CDR3 DNA: TGCGCCAGCAGCGACCCAGGGACAATCGGGAACTATGGCTACACCTTC
CDR3 protein: CASSDPGTIGNYGYTF

J gene: TRBJ2-7
V gene: TRBV20-1
D gene: TRBD2
clone size: .
CDR3 DNA: TGCAGTGCTACCTACGCGGGGGGCCCCTACGAGCAGTACTTC
CDR3 protein: CSATYAGGPYEQYF

J gene: TRBJ2-5
V gene: TRBV18
D gene: .
clone size: .
CDR3 DNA: TGTGCCAGCTCACCACCATCTCTCGGACGGTATATGGAGACCCAGTACTTC
CDR3 protein: CASSPPSLGRYMETQYF

J gene: TRBJ1-6
V gene: TRBV25-1
D gene: TRBD1
clone size: .
CDR3 DNA: TGTGCCAGCAGTCCTACCGGGACAGCCAATTCACCCCTCCACTTT
CDR3 protein: CASSPTGTANSPLHF

J gene: TRBJ2-3
V gene: TRBV7-2
D gene: .
clone size: few
CDR3 DNA: TGTGCCAGCAGCTTTACCGGGACGGACACAGATACGCAGTATTTT
CDR3 protein: CASSFTGTDTDTQYF

J gene: TRBJ2-7
V gene: TRBV4-1
D gene: .
clone size: once
CDR3 DNA: TGCGCCAGCAGCCAAGATAGCACAGGCCGACTCTACGAGCAGTACTTC
CDR3 protein: CASSQDSTGRLYEQYF

J gene: TRBJ1-2
V gene: TRBV6-5
D gene: .
clone size: .
CDR3 DNA: TGTGCCAGCAGGGATTGGGCCTATGGCTACACCTTC
CDR3 protein: CASRDWAYGYTF

J gene: TRBJ2-1
V gene: TRBV7-2
D gene: TRBD1
clone size: .
CDR3 DNA: TGTGCCAGCAGCCCCCGCCTCGACAGGGGGCTAGTGAATGAGCAGTTCTTC
CDR3 protein: CASSPRLDRGLVNEQFF

J gene: TRBJ2-5
V gene: TRBV6-2/TRBV6-3
D gene: TRBD2
clone size: .
CDR3 DNA: TGTGCCAGTGGGGCTAGCGGGGGGCCCCAAGAGACCCAGTACTTC
CDR3 protein: CASGASGGPQETQYF